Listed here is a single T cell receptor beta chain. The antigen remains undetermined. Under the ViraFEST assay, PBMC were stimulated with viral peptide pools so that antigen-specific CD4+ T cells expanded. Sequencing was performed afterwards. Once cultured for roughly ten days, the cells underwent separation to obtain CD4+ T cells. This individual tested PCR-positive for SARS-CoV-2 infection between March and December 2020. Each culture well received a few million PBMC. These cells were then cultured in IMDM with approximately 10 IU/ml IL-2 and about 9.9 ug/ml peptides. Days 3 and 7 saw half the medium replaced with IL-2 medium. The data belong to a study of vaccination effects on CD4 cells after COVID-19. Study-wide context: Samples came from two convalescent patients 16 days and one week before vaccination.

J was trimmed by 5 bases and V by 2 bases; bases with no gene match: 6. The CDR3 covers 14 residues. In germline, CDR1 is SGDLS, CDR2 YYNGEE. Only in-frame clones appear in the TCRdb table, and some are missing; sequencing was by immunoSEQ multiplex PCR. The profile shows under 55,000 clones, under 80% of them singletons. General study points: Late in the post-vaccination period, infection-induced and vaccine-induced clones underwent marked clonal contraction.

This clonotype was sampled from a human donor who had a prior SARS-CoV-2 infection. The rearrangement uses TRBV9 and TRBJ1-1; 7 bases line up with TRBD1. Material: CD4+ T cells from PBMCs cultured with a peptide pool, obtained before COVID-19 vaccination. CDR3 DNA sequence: TGTGCCAGCAGCGTTAGCCAGGGGGGGACTGAAGCTTTCTTT. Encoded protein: CASSVSQGGTEAFF.